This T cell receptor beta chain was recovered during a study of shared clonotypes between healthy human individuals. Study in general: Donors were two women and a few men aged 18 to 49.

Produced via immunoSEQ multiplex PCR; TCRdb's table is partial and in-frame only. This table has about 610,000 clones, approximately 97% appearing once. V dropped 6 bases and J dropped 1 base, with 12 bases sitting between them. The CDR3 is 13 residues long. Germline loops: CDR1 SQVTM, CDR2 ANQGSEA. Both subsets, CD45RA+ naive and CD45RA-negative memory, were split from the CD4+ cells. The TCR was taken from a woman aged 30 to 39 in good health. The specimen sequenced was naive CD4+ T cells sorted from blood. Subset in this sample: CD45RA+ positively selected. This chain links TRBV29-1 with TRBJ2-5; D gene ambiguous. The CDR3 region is CSVAPRTQETQYF. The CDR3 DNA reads TGCAGCGTGGCCCCTAGGACCCAAGAGACCCAGTACTTC.